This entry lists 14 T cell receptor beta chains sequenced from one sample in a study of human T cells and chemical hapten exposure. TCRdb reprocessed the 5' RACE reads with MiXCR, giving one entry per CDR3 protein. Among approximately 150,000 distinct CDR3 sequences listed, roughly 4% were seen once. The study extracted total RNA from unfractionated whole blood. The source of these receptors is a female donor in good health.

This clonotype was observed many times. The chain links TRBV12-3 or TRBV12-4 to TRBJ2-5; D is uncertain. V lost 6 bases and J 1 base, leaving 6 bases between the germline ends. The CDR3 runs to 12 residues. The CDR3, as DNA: TGTGCCAGCAGAAATAGCCAAGAGACCCAGTACTTC. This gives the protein CASRNSQETQYF.

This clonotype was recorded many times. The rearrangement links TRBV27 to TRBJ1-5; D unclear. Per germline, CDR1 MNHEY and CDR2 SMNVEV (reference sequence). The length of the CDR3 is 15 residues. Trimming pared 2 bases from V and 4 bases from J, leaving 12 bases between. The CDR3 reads CASSLTARGNQPQHF. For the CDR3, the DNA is TGTGCCAGCAGTTTAACCGCGCGGGGTAATCAGCCCCAGCATTTT.

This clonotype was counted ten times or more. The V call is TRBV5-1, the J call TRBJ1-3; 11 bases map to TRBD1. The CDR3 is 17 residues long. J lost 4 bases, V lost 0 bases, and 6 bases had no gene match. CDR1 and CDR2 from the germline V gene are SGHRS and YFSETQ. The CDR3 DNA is TGCGCCAGCAGCTTGGCCGGACAGGGGGCCGCCGGAAACACCATATATTTT. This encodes CASSLAGQGAAGNTIYF.

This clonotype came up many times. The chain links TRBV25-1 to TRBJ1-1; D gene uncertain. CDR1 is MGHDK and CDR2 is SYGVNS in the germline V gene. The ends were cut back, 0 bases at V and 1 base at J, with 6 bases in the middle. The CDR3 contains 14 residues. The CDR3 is CASSEYKENTEAFF. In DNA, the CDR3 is TGTGCCAGCAGTGAATACAAAGAGAACACTGAAGCTTTCTTT. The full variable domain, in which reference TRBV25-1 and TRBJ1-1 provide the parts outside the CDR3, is EADIYQTPRYLVIGTGKKITLECSQTMGHDKMYWYQQDPGMELHLIHYSYGVNSTEKGDLSSESTVSRIRTEHFPLTLESARPSHTSQYLCASSEYKENTEAFFGQGTRLTVV.

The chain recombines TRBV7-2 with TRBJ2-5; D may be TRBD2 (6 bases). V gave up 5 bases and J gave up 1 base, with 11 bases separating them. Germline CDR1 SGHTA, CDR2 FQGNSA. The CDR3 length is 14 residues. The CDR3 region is CASSAPGLQETQYF. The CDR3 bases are TGTGCCAGCAGCGCACCGGGACTCCAAGAGACCCAGTACTTC.

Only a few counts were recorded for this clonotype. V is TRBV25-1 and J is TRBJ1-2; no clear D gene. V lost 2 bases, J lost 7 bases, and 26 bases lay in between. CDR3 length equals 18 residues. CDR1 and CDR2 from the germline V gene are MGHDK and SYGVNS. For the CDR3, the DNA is TGTGCCAGCAGTGAAACTCTGGGTTCCGTATCTTCTTTGTCTGGCTACACCTTC. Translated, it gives CASSETLGSVSSLSGYTF.

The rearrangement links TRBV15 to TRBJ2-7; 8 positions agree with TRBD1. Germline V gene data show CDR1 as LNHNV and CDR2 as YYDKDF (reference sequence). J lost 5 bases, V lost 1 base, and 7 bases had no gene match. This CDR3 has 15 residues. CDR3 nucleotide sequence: TGTGCCACCAGCAGAGTGGCAGGGGGCTTCAACGAGCAGTACTTC. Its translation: CATSRVAGGFNEQYF.

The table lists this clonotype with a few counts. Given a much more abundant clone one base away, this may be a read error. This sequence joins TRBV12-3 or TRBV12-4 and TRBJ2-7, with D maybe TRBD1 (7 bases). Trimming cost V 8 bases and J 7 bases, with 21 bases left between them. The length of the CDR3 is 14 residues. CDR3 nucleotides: TGTGCCAGCCAGCAGGGGGGAGGCATACGTGAGCAGTACTTC. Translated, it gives CASQQGGGIREQYF.

The CDR3 bases are TGTGCCAGCAGCTTCCAGGGGTTTGCGTACTTC. Protein sequence: CASSFQGFAYF. The chain couples TRBV7-9 to TRBJ2-7; possibly TRBD1 for D (6 bases). Per germline, CDR1 SEHNR and CDR2 FQNEAQ (reference sequence). The CDR3 is made up of 11 amino acids. V was trimmed by 3 bases and J by 12 bases, leaving 12 bases between them.

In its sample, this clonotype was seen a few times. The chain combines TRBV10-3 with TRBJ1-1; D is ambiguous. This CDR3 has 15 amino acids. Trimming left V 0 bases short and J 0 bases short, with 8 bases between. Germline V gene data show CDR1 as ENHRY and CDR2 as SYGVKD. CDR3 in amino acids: CAISESARMNTEAFF. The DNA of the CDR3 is TGTGCCATCAGTGAGTCGGCACGGATGAACACTGAAGCTTTCTTT.

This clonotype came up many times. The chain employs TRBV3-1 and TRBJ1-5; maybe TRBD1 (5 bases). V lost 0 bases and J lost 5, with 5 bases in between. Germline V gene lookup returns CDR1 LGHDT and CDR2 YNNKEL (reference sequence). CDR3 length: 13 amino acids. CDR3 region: CASSQDRDQPQHF. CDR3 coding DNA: TGTGCCAGCAGCCAAGACAGGGATCAGCCCCAGCATTTT.

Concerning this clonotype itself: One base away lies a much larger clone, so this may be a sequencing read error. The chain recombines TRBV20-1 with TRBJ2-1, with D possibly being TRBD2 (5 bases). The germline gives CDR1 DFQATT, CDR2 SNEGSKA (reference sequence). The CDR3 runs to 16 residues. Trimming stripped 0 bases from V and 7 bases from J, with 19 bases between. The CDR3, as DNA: TGCAGTGCTAGAGATATGCGGGCTTCGGGTAATAATGAGCAGTTCTTC. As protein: CSARDMRASGNNEQFF.

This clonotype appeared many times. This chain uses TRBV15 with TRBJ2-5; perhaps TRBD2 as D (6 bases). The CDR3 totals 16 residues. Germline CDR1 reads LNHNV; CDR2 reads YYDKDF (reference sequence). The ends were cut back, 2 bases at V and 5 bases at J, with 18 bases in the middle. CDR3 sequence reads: CATSRSTRGSQETQYF. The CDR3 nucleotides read TGTGCCACCAGCAGATCCACGCGGGGTTCGCAGGAGACCCAGTACTTC.

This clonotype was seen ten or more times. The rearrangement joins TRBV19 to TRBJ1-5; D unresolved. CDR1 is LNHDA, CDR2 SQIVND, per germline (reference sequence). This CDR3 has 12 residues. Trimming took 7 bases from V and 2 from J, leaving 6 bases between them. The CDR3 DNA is TGTGCCAGTATGATGCGCAATCAGCCCCAGCATTTT. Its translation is CASMMRNQPQHF. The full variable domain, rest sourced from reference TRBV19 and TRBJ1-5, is DGGITQSPKYLFRKEGQNVTLSCEQNLNHDAMYWYRQDPGQGLRLIYYSQIVNDFQKGDIAEGYSVSREKKESFPLTVTSAQKNPTAFYLCASMMRNQPQHFGDGTRLSIL.